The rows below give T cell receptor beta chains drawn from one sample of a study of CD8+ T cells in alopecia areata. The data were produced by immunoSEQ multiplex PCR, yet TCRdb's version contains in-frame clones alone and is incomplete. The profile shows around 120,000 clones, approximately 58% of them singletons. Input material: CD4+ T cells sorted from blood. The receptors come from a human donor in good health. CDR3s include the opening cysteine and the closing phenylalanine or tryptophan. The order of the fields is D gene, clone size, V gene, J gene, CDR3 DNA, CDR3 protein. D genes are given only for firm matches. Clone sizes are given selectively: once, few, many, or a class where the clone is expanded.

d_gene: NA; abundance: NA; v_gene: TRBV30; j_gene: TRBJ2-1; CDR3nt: TGTGCCTGCCTAGGACGGGACTCGGCAATCTACAATGAGCAGTTCTTC; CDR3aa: CACLGRDSAIYNEQFF
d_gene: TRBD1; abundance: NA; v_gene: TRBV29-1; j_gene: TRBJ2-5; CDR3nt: TGCAGCGTCCCGAAGGGACAGGGCTCCAGGGGAGAGACCCAGTACTTC; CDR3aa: CSVPKGQGSRGETQYF
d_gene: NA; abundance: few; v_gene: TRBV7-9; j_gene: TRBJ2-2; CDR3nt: TGTGCCAGCAGCCCATACACCGGGGAGCTGTTTTTT; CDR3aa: CASSPYTGELFF
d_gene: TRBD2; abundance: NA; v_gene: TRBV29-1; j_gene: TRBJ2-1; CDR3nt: TGCAGCGTTGGAGGTAGCGGGGGGGCTAACAATGAGCAGTTCTTC; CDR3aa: CSVGGSGGANNEQFF
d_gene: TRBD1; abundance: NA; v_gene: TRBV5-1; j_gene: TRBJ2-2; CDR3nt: TGCGCCAGCAGCTCCGGGACAGCGAACACCGGGGAGCTGTTTTTT; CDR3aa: CASSSGTANTGELFF
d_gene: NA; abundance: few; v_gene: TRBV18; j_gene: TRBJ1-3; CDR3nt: TGTGCCAGCTCACCCCCTGGGCAGCGGGGCTTCTCTGCTGGAAACACCATATATTTT; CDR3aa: CASSPPGQRGFSAGNTIYF
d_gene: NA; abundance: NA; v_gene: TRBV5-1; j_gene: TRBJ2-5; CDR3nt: TGCGCCAGCAGCTTGAGGCGAAGCGTGGAGACCCAGTACTTC; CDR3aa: CASSLRRSVETQYF
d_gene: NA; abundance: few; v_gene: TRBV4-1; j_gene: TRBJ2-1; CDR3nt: TGCGCCAGCAGCCAAGATCGGGGGCCCTACAATGAGCAGTTCTTC; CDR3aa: CASSQDRGPYNEQFF
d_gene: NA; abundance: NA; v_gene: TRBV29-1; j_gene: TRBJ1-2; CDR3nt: TGCAGCGTTGATCCAGGGGACCCTGGCTACACCTTC; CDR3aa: CSVDPGDPGYTF
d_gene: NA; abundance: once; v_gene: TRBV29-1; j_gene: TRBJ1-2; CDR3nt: TGCAGCGTTGGCCGGCAGGGCTACACCTTC; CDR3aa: CSVGRQGYTF
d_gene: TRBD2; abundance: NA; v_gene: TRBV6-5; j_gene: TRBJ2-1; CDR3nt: TGTGCCAGCAGTTACAGCGGGGGGGCCGTTGAGCAGTTCTTC; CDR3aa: CASSYSGGAVEQFF
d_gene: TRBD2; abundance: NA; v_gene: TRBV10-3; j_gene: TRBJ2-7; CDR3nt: TGTGCCATCAGGACTAGCGGGGTTGTCGAGCAGTACTTC; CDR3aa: CAIRTSGVVEQYF
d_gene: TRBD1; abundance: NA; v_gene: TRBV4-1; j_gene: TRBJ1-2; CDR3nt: TGCGCCAGCAGCCCACCGGGACAGGGAATCTATGGCTACACCTTC; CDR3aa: CASSPPGQGIYGYTF
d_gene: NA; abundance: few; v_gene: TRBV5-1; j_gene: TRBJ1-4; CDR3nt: TGCGCCAGCAGTGGGGTGGAGGAAAAACTGTTTTTT; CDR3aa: CASSGVEEKLFF
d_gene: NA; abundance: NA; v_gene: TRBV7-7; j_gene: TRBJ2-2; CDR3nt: TGTGCCAGCAGCCCGTCGAACACCGGGGAGCTGTTTTTT; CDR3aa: CASSPSNTGELFF
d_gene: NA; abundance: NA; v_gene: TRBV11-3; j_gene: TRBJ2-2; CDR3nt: TGTGCCAGCAGCTTAGTTAACACCGGGGAGCTGTTTTTT; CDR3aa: CASSLVNTGELFF
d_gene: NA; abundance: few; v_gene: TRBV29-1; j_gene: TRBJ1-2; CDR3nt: TGCAGCGTTGTCATGGCCGGCGGGGGGCTCGGCTACACCTTC; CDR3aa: CSVVMAGGGLGYTF
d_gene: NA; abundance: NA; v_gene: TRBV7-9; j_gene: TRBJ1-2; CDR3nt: NA; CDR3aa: CASSFGPGATF
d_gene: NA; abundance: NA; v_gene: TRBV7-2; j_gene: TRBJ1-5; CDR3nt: TGTGCCAGCAGCTTAGTCGGGGGCCGGCAGCCCCAGCATTTT; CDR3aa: CASSLVGGRQPQHF
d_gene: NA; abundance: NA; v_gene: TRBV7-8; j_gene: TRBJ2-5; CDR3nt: TGTGCCAGCAGCGAAAGACAGCTACAAGAGACCCAGTACTTC; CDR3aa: CASSERQLQETQYF
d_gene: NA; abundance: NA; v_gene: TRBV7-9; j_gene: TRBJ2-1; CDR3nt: TGTGCCAGCAGCTTGATTGGAGGGAATGAGCAGTTCTTC; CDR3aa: CASSLIGGNEQFF
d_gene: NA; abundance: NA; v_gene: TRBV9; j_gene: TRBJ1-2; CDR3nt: TGTGCCAGCAGCGCCGACAGCTTTAACTATGGCTACACCTTC; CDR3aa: CASSADSFNYGYTF
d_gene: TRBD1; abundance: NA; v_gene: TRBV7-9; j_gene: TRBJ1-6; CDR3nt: TGTGCCAGCAGCCGAGGGACAGGCAATTCACCCCTCCACTTT; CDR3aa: CASSRGTGNSPLHF
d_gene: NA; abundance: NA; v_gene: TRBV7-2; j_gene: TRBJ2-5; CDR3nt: TGTGCCAGCAGCGAAAGGGTCAAGACCCAGTACTTC; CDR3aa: CASSERVKTQYF
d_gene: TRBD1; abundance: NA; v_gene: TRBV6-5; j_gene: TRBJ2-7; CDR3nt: TGTGCCAGCAGAGTCGGACAGGGAGTCTACGAGCAGTACTTC; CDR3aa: CASRVGQGVYEQYF
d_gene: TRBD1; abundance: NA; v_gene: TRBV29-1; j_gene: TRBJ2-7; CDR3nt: TGCAGCACTCAACTTATGACAGGGGATGGCTACGAGCAGTACTTC; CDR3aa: CSTQLMTGDGYEQYF
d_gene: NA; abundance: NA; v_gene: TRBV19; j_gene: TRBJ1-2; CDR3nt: TGTGCCAGTAGTGGGCCGGATTATGGCTACACCTTC; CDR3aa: CASSGPDYGYTF
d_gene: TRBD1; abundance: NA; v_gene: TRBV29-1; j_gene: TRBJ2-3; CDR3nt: TGCAGCGGGGGGACAGAGGATGGGTCAGATACGCAGTATTTT; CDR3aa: CSGGTEDGSDTQYF
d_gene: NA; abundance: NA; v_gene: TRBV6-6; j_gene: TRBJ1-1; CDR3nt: TGTGCCAGCAGCGGGGCAGGGAACACTGAAGCTTTCTTT; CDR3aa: CASSGAGNTEAFF
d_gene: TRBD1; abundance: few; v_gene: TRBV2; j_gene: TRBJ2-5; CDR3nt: TGTGCCAGCGGGAAGACAGGGGCTTTGGGAGAGACCCAGTACTTC; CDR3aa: CASGKTGALGETQYF
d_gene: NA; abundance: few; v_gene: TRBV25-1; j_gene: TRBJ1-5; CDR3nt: TGTGCCAGCAGTGACTCATACCAAGAACCCCAGCATTTT; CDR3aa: CASSDSYQEPQHF
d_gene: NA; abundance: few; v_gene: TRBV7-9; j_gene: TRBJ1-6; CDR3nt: TGTGCCAGCAGCGACCCCCGAAGACGACTGAGTTATAATTCACCCCTCCACTTT; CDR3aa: CASSDPRRRLSYNSPLHF
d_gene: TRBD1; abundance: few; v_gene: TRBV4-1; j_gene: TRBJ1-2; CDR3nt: TGCGCCAGCAGCCCGGGGGGGACAGGGAGTGTGGACTATGGCTACACCTTC; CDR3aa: CASSPGGTGSVDYGYTF
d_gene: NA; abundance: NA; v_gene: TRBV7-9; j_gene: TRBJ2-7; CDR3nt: TGTGCCAGCAGCTTAGACTCGGGACGGTACGAGCAGTACTTC; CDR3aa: CASSLDSGRYEQYF
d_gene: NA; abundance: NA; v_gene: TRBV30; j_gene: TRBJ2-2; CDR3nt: TGTGCCTGGCGGGGGGCCCGGAAGAACACCGGGGAGCTGTTTTTT; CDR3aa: CAWRGARKNTGELFF
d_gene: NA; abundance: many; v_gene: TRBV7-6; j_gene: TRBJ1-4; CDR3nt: TGTGCCAGCAGCTTGGGTTACCGGGGATCTTATAATGAAAAACTGTTTTTT; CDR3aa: CASSLGYRGSYNEKLFF
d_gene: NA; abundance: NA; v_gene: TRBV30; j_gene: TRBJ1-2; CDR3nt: TGTGCCTGGAAGGGTGGGGCAGGGCACTTCTATGGCTACACCTTC; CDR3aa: CAWKGGAGHFYGYTF
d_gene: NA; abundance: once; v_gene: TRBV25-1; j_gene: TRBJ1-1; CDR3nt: TGTGCCAGCAGTGAATATTCGGACACTGAAGCTTTCTTT; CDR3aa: CASSEYSDTEAFF
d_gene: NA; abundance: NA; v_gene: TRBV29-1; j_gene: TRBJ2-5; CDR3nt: TGCAGCGTTGATATGGCGGGCGTCCAAGAGACCCAGTACTTC; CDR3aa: CSVDMAGVQETQYF
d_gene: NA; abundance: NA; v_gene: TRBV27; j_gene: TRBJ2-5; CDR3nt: TGTGCCAGCAGTTTCGCTCAGCAAGAGACCCAGTACTTC; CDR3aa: CASSFAQQETQYF
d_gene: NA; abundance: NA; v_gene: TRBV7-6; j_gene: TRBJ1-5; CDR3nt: TGTGCCAGCAGCTTAGTAGATGCTACGGGGCCCCAGCATTTT; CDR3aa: CASSLVDATGPQHF
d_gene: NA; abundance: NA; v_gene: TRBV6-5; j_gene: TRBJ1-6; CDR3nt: TGTGCCAGCAGATATAATTCACCCCTCCACTTT; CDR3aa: CASRYNSPLHF
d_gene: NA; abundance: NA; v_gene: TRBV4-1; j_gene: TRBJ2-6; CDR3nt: TGCGCCAGCAGCCAAGACCAGGGTGCTGGGGCCAACGTCCTGACTTTC; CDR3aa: CASSQDQGAGANVLTF
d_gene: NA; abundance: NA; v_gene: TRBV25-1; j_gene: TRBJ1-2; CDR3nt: TGTGCCAGCAGTGACGGGTACGGCTACACCTTC; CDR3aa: CASSDGYGYTF
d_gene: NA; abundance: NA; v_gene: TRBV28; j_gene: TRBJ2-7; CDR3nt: TGTGCCAGCAGTTCCGGTTCGGATTCCTACGAGCAGTACTTC; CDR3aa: CASSSGSDSYEQYF
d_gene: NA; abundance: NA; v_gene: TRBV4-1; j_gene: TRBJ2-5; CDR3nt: TGCGCCAGCAGCCAGCCGGAAGAGACCCAGTACTTC; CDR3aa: CASSQPEETQYF
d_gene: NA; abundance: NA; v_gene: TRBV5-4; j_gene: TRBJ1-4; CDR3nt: TGTGCCAGCTCTGGAGCTAATGAAAAACTGTTTTTT; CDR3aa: CASSGANEKLFF
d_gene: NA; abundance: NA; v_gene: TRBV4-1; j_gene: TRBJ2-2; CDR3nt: TGCGCCAGCAGCCAAGGAGGACGCGGCGGGAACACCGGGGAGCTGTTTTTT; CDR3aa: CASSQGGRGGNTGELFF